This TCR beta chain was identified in a study of shared clonotypes between healthy human individuals. Study context: Per donor, three plates held CD4 naive cells, three held CD4 memory, two held CD8 naive and one held CD8 memory.

Worth noting for this clone: As yet, its antigen is unknown.

General study results and limits: Donors were few, which limited the genetic and exposure-history diversity represented. Clonotypes shared by all four donors outscored non-shared clonotypes in generation probability.

Trimming stripped 3 bases from V and 6 bases from J, with 18 bases between. CDR1 MNHEY and CDR2 SMNVEV come from the germline V gene (reference sequence). The CDR3 loop spans 16 amino acids. TCRdb's copy holds only in-frame clones and misses some; the assay was immunoSEQ multiplex PCR. The data show 2 million or so clones, 90% to 95% seen once. The chain recombines TRBV27 with TRBJ2-1; tentatively, D is TRBD1 (6 bases). Sequencing was done on a sample of naive CD4+ T cells sorted from blood. The subset here: CD45RA+ positively selected. The clonotype comes from a man in his late teens or twenties in good health. The CDR3 nucleotides are TGTGCCAGCAGTTTCTTGGGGGCAAGAGAGTTCAATGAGCAGTTCTTC. Amino acid sequence: CASSFLGAREFNEQFF.